Presented here are 10 T cell receptor beta chains from one specimen sequenced in a study of cytomegalovirus exposure and HLA in healthy donors. Vbeta (60) and Jbeta (13) primers were used in the PCR. This table comes from immunoSEQ multiplex PCR, and its TCRdb copy is limited to in-frame clones, with some not included. The table records about 150,000 clones, over 70% of them present only once. Sample: PBMCs. The receptors originated from a man aged 30 to 39 in good health and CMV-seropositive.

The chain employs TRBV25-1 and TRBJ2-1; possible D gene TRBD1, 6 bases. Germline V CDR1 and CDR2: MGHDK, SYGVNS. The V end was cut by 2 bases, the J end by 5 bases, with 22 bases between. The CDR3 runs 18 residues. The DNA of the CDR3 is TGTGCCAGCAGTGAACCCGCCAGGGGCCCCCAGCCTCACAATGAGCAGTTCTTC. Translated: CASSEPARGPQPHNEQFF.

The chain has TRBV28 and TRBJ2-7; 7 positions agree with TRBD1. The length of the CDR3 is 12 residues. Germline trimming cut 3 bases from V and 9 bases from J; bases unmatched to any gene: 5. Germline CDR1 reads MDHEN; CDR2 reads SYDVKM. The CDR3 loop reads CASSFDRVGQYF. In DNA form, the CDR3 reads TGTGCCAGCAGTTTCGACAGGGTAGGGCAGTACTTC. Full variable domain (remainder filled in from reference TRBV28 and TRBJ2-7): DVKVTQSSRYLVKRTGEKVFLECVQDMDHENMFWYRQDPGLGLRLIYFSYDVKMKEKGDIPEGYSVSREKKERFSLILESASTNQTSMYLCASSFDRVGQYFGPGTRLTVT.

The V and J genes are TRBV29-1 and TRBJ2-1, with TRBD2 as a possible D gene (6 bases). The germline V and J ends were trimmed by 4 bases and 6 bases, with 10 bases remaining between them. The CDR3 is 12 residues long. Germline-derived CDR1 and CDR2 are SQVTM and ANQGSEA. This chain's CDR3 is CSVGKRVNEQFF. In nucleotides, the CDR3 is TGCAGCGTTGGAAAGCGGGTCAATGAGCAGTTCTTC.

The rearrangement links TRBV6-7 to TRBJ1-5; D is perhaps TRBD1 (5 bases). TRBV6-7 is an open reading frame, and its role is uncertain. The CDR3 is 14 residues long. With 2 bases removed from V and 1 base from J, the gap between germline ends came to 6 bases. The CDR3 loop is CASSYQGSNQPQHF. As DNA, the CDR3 is TGTGCCAGCAGTTACCAGGGCAGCAATCAGCCCCAGCATTTT.

The chain joins TRBV5-6 to TRBJ2-7, with 7 nucleotides matching TRBD2. CDR3 length equals 16 residues. Germline assignment: CDR1 SGHDT and CDR2 YYEEEE. V gave up 0 bases and J gave up 4 bases; unmatched junction bases: 10. CDR3 bases: TGTGCCAGCAGCTTGGCCTGGGGGGAGGGCTTGTACGAGCAGTACTTC. It translates to CASSLAWGEGLYEQYF. Supplemented by reference TRBV5-6 and TRBJ2-7, the full variable domain reads DAGVTQSPTHLIKTRGQQVTLRCSPKSGHDTVSWYQQALGQGPQFIFQYYEEEERQRGNFPDRFSGHQFPNYSSELNVNALLLGDSALYLCASSLAWGEGLYEQYFGPGTRLTVT.

In its sample, this clone was seen once. The CDR3 here is CASTRQGADQPQHF. Written as DNA, the CDR3 is TGTGCCAGCACCCGGCAGGGGGCAGATCAGCCCCAGCATTTT. The chain employs TRBV6-1 and TRBJ1-5, with 8 nucleotides matching TRBD1. The V segment lost 7 bases and the J segment 5 bases; nucleotides outside the gene matches: 7. This CDR3 contains 14 residues. The germline V gene encodes CDR1 MNHNS and CDR2 SASEGT.

The chain combines TRBV6-1 with TRBJ1-1, with 8 positions matching TRBD1. This CDR3 spans 13 amino acids. V lost 11 bases, J lost 4 bases, and 9 bases stayed unmatched. Germline CDR1 MNHNS, CDR2 SASEGT. For the CDR3, the DNA is TGTGCCTTTGGGACAGGTGAGGTCACTGAAGCTTTCTTT. Translation: CAFGTGEVTEAFF.

V gene TRBV19 combines with J gene TRBJ1-4, with 8 bases lining up with TRBD1. V was clipped by 6 bases and J by 5 bases; unmatched bases: 5. Germline V gene lookup returns CDR1 LNHDA and CDR2 SQIVND (reference sequence). This CDR3 spans 14 amino acids. For the CDR3, the DNA is TGTGCCAGTAGCTGGACAGGGACAAATGAAAAACTGTTTTTT. Protein product: CASSWTGTNEKLFF.

The CDR3 nucleotides are TGTGCCAGCAGTTTCGCACAGGGCCCAGGCTACACCTTC. It specifies CASSFAQGPGYTF. The chain has TRBV27 and TRBJ1-2; tentative D call: TRBD1 (6 bases). This CDR3 is built from 13 residues. Per germline, CDR1 MNHEY and CDR2 SMNVEV (reference sequence). V was shortened by 3 bases and J by 8 bases, with 13 bases between the two germline ends.

V and J are TRBV13 and TRBJ2-7, with D uncertain. Germline lookup yields CDR1 PRHDT and CDR2 FYEKMQ (reference sequence). Trimming cost V 0 bases and J 3 bases, with 9 bases left between them. This CDR3 has 14 residues. CDR3 sequence (DNA): TGTGCCAGCAGCTTAGGCCTATCGGTCTACGAGCAGTACTTC. It yields the protein CASSLGLSVYEQYF.